This T cell receptor (beta chain) was captured in a study of cytotoxic CD8 clonotypes in ibrutinib-treated CLL. Across the study: A median about twelve months of treatment, range 6 to 36, preceded the collection of response samples.

In regard to this clone: What it recognizes is unknown.

Between the trimmed V and J ends, which lost 5 bases and 8 bases, there was a span of 10 bases. This CDR3 has 12 residues. The germline V gene has CDR1 SGHTA and CDR2 FQGNSA. Findings and limits, study-wide: Few clonotypes were public, and these shrank or held steady under treatment.

Depth targeted 1 in 200,000 to 1 in 1 million T cells, averaging 10x coverage per clonotype. The repertoire was sequenced with immunoSEQ multiplex PCR; TCRdb's copy has only in-frame clones and lacks some. The sample lists more than 140,000 clones, about 80% occurring once. This sequence originates from a human donor with chronic lymphocytic leukemia. This specimen consisted of PBMCs, obtained after 12 months of ibrutinib treatment. V gene TRBV7-2 combines with J gene TRBJ2-1; maybe TRBD2 (5 bases). This CDR3 is CASSPQEDEQFF. CDR3 in DNA: TGTGCCAGCAGCCCTCAGGAGGATGAGCAGTTCTTC. The variable domain in full, completed from reference TRBV7-2 and TRBJ2-1, reads GAGVSQSPSNKVTEKGKDVELRCDPISGHTALYWYRQSLGQGLEFLIYFQGNSAPDKSGLPSDRFSAERTGGSVSTLTIQRTQQEDSAVYLCASSPQEDEQFFGPGTRLTVL.